The text below deals with one TCR beta chain. The sample belongs to a study of T cells expressing NK-cell markers. About the research overall: It was from sorted CD3+CD56+NKG2C+, CD3+CD56+NKG2C- and CD3+CD56-NKG2C+ T cells that TCR beta repertoires came. There were seven HCMV-seropositive donors and one seronegative donor among the eight sequenced.

CDR1 MGHRA and CDR2 YSYEKL come from the germline V gene. This CDR3 spans 13 amino acids. With UMIs, 5'RACE template switching was used to make TCR beta cDNA. For each CDR3 protein, TCRdb gives one entry from its re-call of the 5' RACE reads, without DNA. The sample includes about 180,000 distinct CDR3 sequences. The chain is built from TRBV4-1 and TRBJ2-1. The specimen sequenced was blood T cells: a sorted CD56 or NKG2C T cell subset, CD4+ or CD8+ T cells, or bulk PBMC T cells (not recorded which). The source of this sequence is a woman between 18 and 69 years old in good health. The CDR3 spells CASSQDTTPEQFF.